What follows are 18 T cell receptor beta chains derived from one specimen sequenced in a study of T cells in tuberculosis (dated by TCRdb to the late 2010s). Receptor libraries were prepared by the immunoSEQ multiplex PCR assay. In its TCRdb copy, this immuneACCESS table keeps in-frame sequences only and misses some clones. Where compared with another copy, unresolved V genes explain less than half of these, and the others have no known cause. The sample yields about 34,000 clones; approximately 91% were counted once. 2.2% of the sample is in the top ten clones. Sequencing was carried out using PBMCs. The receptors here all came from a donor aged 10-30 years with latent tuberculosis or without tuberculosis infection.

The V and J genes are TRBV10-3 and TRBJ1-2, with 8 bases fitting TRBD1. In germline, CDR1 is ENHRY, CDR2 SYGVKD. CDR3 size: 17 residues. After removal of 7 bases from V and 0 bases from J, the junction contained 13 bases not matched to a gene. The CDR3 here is CAINHPYQGATNYGYTF. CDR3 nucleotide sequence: TGTGCCATCAATCATCCGTATCAGGGGGCGACTAACTATGGCTACACCTTC.

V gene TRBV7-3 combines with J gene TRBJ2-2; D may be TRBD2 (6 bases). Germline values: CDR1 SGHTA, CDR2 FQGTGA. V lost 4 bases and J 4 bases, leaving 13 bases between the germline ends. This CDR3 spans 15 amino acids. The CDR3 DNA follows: TGTGCCAGCAGCTACGGGAGCGGTGGCACCGGGGAGCTGTTTTTT. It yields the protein CASSYGSGGTGELFF.

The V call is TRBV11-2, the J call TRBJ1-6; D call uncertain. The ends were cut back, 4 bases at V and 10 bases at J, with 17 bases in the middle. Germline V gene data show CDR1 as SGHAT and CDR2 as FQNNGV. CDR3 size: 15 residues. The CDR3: CASSSSREPRSPLHF. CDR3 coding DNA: TGTGCCAGCAGCTCCTCACGGGAGCCTAGGTCACCCCTCCACTTT.

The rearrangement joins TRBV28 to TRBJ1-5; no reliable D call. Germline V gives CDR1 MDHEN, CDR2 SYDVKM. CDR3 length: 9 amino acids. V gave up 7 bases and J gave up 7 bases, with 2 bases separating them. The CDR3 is CASTQPQHF. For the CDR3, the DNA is TGTGCCAGCACGCAGCCCCAGCATTTT.

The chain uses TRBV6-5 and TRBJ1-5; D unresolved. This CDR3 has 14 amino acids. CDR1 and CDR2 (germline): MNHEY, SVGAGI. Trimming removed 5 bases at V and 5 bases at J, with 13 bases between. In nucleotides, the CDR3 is TGTGCCAGCAGTCCCTTGGCCCTCCATCAGCCCCAGCATTTT. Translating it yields CASSPLALHQPQHF.

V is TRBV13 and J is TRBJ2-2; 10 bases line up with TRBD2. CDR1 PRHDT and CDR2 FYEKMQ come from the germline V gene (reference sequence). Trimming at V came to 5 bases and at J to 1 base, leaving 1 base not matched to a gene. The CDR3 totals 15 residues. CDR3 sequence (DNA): TGTGCCAGCAGCGGGACTAGCGAGAACACCGGGGAGCTGTTTTTT. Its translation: CASSGTSENTGELFF.

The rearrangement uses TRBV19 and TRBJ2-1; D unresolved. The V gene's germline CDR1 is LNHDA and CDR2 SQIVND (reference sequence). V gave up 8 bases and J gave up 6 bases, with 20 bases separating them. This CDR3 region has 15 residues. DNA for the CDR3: TGTGCCAGTTCGTCCCGAGGAAATTTTGGCAATGAGCAGTTCTTC. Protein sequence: CASSSRGNFGNEQFF.

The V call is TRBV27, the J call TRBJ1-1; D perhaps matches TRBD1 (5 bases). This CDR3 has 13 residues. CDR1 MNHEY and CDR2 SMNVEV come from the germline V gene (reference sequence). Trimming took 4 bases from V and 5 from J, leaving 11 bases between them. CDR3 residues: CASSSLRGTEAFF. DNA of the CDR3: TGTGCCAGCAGTTCCTTACGGGGGACTGAAGCTTTCTTT.

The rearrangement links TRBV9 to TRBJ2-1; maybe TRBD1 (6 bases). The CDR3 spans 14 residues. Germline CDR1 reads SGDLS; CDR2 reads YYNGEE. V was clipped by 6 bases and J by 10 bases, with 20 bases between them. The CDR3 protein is CASNSRPGAREQFF. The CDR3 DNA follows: TGTGCCAGCAATAGTCGCCCAGGGGCAAGGGAGCAGTTCTTC.

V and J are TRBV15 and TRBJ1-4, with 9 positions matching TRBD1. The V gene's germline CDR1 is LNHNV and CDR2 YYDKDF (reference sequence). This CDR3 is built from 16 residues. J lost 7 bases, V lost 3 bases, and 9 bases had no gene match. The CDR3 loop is CATSSEVTGGGEKLFF. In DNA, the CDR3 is TGTGCCACCAGCAGCGAAGTTACAGGGGGCGGTGAAAAACTGTTTTTT.

CDR3 region: CASTYGTSSSGANVLTF. The CDR3 DNA reads as TGTGCCAGCACATACGGGACATCCAGCTCTGGGGCCAACGTCCTGACTTTC. The rearrangement links TRBV5-6 to TRBJ2-6, with D tentatively TRBD1 (6 bases). The germline V and J ends were trimmed by 6 bases and 0 bases, with 16 bases remaining between them. Germline assignment: CDR1 SGHDT and CDR2 YYEEEE. CDR3 length: 17 residues.

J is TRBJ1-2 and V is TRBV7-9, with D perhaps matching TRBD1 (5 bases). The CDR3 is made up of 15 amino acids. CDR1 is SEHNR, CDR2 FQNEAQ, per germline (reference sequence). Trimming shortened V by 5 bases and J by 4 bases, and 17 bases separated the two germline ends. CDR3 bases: TGTGCCAGCAGCCACCTGAAGGGGACTTCCTATGGCTACACCTTC. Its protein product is CASSHLKGTSYGYTF.

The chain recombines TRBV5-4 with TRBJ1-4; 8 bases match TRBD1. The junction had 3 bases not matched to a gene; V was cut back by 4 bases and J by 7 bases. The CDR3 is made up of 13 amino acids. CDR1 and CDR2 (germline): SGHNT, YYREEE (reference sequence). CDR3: CASSGQGIEKLFF. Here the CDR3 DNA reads TGTGCCAGCAGCGGACAGGGAATTGAAAAACTGTTTTTT.

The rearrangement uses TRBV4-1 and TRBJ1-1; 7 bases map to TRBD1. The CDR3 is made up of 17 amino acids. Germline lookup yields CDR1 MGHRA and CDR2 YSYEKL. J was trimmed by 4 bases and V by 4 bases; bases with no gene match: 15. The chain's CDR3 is CASSLGLRGPISTEAFF. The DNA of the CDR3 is TGCGCCAGCAGCCTTGGACTAAGGGGGCCAATCAGCACTGAAGCTTTCTTT.

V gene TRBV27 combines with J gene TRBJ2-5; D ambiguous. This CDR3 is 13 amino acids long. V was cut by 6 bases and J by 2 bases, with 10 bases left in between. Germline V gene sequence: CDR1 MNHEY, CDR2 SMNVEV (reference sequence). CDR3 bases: TGTGCCAGCAGGGCAGTGTTTCAAGAGACCCAGTACTTC. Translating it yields CASRAVFQETQYF.

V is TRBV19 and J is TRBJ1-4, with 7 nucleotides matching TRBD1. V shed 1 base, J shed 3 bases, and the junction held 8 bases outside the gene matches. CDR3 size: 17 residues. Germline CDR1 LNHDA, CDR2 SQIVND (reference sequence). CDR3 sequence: CASSIVARGTANEKLFF. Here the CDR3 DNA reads TGTGCCAGTAGTATAGTGGCCAGGGGGACGGCTAATGAAAAACTGTTTTTT.

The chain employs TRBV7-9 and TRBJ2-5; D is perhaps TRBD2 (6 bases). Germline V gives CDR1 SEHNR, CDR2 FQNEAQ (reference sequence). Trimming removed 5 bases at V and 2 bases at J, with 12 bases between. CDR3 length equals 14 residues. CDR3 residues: CASSPRTTQETQYF. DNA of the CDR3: TGTGCCAGCAGCCCCAGGACTACACAAGAGACCCAGTACTTC.

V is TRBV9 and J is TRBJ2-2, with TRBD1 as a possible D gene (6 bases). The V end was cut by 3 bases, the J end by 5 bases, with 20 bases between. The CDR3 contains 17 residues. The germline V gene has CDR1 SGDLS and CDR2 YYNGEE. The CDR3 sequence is CASSGQPGAPGTGELFF. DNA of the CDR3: TGTGCCAGCAGCGGACAACCAGGGGCCCCGGGTACCGGGGAGCTGTTTTTT.